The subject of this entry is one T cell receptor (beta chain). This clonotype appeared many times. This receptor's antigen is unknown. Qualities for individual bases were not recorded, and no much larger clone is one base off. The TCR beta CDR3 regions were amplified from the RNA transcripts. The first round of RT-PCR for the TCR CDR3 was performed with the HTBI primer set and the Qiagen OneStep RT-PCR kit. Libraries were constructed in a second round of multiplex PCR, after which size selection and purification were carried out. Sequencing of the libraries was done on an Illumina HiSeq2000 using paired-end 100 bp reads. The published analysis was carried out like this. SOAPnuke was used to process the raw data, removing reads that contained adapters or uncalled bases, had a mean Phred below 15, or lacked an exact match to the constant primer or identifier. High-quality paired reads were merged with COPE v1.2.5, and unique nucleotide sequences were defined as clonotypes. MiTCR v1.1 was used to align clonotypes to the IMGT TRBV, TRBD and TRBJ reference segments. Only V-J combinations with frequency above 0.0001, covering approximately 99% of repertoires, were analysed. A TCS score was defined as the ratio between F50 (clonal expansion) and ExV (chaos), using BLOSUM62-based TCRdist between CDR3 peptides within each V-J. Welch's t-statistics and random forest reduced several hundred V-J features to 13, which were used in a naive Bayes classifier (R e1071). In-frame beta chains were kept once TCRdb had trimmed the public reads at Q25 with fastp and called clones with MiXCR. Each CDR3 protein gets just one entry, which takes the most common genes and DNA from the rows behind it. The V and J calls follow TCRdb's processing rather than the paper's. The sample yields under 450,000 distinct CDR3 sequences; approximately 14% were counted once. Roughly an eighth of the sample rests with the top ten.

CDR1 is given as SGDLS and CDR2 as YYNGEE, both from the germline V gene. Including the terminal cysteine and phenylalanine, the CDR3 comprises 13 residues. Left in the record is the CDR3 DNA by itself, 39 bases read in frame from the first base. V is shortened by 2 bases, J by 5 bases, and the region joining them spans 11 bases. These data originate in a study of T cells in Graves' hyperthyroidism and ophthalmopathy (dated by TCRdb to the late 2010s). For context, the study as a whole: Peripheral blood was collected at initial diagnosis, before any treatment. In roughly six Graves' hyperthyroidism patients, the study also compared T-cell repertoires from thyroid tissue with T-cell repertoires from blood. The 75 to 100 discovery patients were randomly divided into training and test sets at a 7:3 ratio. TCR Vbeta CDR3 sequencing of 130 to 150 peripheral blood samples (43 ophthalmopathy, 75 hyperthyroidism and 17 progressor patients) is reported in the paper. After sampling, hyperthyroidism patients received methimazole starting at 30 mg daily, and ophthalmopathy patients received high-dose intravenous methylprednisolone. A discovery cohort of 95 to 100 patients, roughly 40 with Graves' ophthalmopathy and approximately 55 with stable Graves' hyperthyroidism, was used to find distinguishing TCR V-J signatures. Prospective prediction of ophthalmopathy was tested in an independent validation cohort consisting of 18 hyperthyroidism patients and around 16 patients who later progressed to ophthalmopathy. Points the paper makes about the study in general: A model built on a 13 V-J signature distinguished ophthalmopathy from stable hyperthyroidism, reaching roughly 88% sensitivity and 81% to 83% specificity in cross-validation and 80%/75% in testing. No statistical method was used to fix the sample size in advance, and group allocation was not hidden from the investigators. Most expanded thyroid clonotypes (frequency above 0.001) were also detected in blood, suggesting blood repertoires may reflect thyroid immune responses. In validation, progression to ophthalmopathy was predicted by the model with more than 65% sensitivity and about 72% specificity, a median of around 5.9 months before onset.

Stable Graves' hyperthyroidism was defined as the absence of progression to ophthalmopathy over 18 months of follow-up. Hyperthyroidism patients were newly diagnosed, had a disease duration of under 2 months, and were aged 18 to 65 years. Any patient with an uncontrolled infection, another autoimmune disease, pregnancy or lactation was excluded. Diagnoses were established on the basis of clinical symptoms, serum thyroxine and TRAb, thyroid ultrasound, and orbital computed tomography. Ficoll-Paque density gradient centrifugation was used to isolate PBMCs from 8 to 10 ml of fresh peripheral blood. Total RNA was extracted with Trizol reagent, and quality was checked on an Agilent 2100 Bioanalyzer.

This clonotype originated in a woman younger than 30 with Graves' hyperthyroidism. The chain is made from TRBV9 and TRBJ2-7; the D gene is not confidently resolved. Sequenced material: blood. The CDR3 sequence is CASSVTDRNEQYF. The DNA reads TGTGCCAGCAGCGTTACCGATCGGAACGAGCAGTACTTC.